This is a list of T cell receptor beta chains from one sample in a study of blood T cell repertoires in COVID-19. TCRdb's table, derived via immunoSEQ multiplex PCR, lists solely in-frame clones and lacks some. The sample lists 220,000 or so clones, 90% occurring once. Material for sequencing was PBMCs or T cells enriched from blood (not recorded which). The receptors here all came from a man aged 25 to 45 who had been exposed to COVID-19. The CDR3 runs from the conserved cysteine through the conserved F or W. Each record gives: J gene, V gene, D gene, CDR3 length, clone size, CDR3 DNA, CDR3 protein. The D gene is left open where the match is weak. Part of the rows lack a size; the others show once, few, many or a class for expanded clones.

j_gene: TRBJ1-2; v_gene: TRBV7-2; d_gene: NA; len: 11; abundance: NA; CDR3nt: TGTGCCAGCAGCCCTCTTTATGGCTACACCTTC; CDR3aa: CASSPLYGYTF
j_gene: TRBJ2-7; v_gene: TRBV5-4; d_gene: NA; len: 15; abundance: NA; CDR3nt: TGTGCCAGCAGCTTACGTTCAGGGTCCCTCTACGAGCAGTACTTC; CDR3aa: CASSLRSGSLYEQYF
j_gene: TRBJ1-3; v_gene: TRBV20-1; d_gene: NA; len: 17; abundance: NA; CDR3nt: TGCAGTGCTAGTCCTGGATTCCAGGGTCCAACTGGAAACACCATATATTTT; CDR3aa: CSASPGFQGPTGNTIYF
j_gene: TRBJ1-5; v_gene: TRBV18; d_gene: TRBD1; len: 10; abundance: NA; CDR3nt: TGTGCCAGCCCGCCGGGGACAGGGCCATTT; CDR3aa: CASPPGTGPF
j_gene: TRBJ2-7; v_gene: TRBV29-1; d_gene: NA; len: 13; abundance: NA; CDR3nt: TGCAGCGTCCATGGCAGGGGAACCTACGAGCAGTACTTC; CDR3aa: CSVHGRGTYEQYF
j_gene: TRBJ2-7; v_gene: TRBV27; d_gene: NA; len: 17; abundance: NA; CDR3nt: TGTGCCATCCTATTATGCTTCCCCAGGGGTCGATCCTACGAGCAGTACTTC; CDR3aa: CAILLCFPRGRSYEQYF
j_gene: TRBJ2-1; v_gene: TRBV3-1/TRBV3-2; d_gene: TRBD2; len: 17; abundance: NA; CDR3nt: TGTGCCAGCAGCCAAGACGCTAGCGGGGGGGTTTACAATGAGCAGTTCTTC; CDR3aa: CASSQDASGGVYNEQFF
j_gene: TRBJ1-5; v_gene: TRBV4-2; d_gene: TRBD1; len: 15; abundance: few; CDR3nt: TGTGCCAGCAGCCAAGAGGCAGGGGGCGATCAGCCCCAGCATTTT; CDR3aa: CASSQEAGGDQPQHF
j_gene: TRBJ2-5; v_gene: TRBV11-3; d_gene: NA; len: 15; abundance: few; CDR3nt: TGTGCCAGCAGCGGGTCTGTGGGGGCGGCAGGGACCCAGTACTTC; CDR3aa: CASSGSVGAAGTQYF
j_gene: TRBJ2-7; v_gene: TRBV7-2; d_gene: TRBD1; len: 14; abundance: NA; CDR3nt: TGTGCCAGCAGGCAAGGTAGGGGGCCCTACGAGCAGTACTTC; CDR3aa: CASRQGRGPYEQYF
j_gene: TRBJ1-1; v_gene: TRBV5-4; d_gene: NA; len: 14; abundance: NA; CDR3nt: TGTGCCAGCAACGAAAAAACAGGAAACACTGAAGCTTTCTTT; CDR3aa: CASNEKTGNTEAFF
j_gene: TRBJ2-7; v_gene: TRBV5-1; d_gene: TRBD2; len: 16; abundance: NA; CDR3nt: TGCGCCAGCAGCTTGAATGGACTAGCGGGAAACTACGAGCAGTACTTC; CDR3aa: CASSLNGLAGNYEQYF
j_gene: TRBJ1-1; v_gene: TRBV25-1; d_gene: NA; len: 15; abundance: once; CDR3nt: TGTGCCAGCAGTGAATGGGGCAGCCTGAACACTGAAGCTTTCTTT; CDR3aa: CASSEWGSLNTEAFF
j_gene: TRBJ2-5; v_gene: TRBV5-1; d_gene: NA; len: 15; abundance: NA; CDR3nt: TGCGCCAGCACACCCCTCGGGACATTTGGGGAGACCCAGTACTTC; CDR3aa: CASTPLGTFGETQYF
j_gene: TRBJ1-2; v_gene: TRBV27; d_gene: NA; len: 16; abundance: NA; CDR3nt: TGTGCCAGCAGTTTATCGATAGGGATGCTTGGGAGTGGCTACACCTTC; CDR3aa: CASSLSIGMLGSGYTF